This T cell receptor (beta chain) came from a study of T-cell reconstitution after alpha-beta-depleted transplantation in children. This clonotype was recorded once. TCRbeta library preparation incorporated unique molecular identifiers. TCRdb reprocessed the PCR reads via MiXCR and lists one record per CDR3 protein. The sample yields roughly 100,000 distinct CDR3 sequences, about 7.5% seen once. The input for sequencing was PBMCs, taken before TCRalphabeta/CD19-depleted stem cell transplant. This TCR derives from a boy younger than 10 with acute lymphoblastic leukemia, due to receive a stem cell transplant.

The DNA of the CDR3 is TGTGCCAGCAGTTTAGGGGGCCGGGGGGGATCACAAATTGGTACGCAGTATTTT. Protein sequence: CASSLGGRGGSQIGTQYF. This chain connects TRBV12-3 or TRBV12-4 to TRBJ2-3; TRBD2 matches 8 bases. The CDR3 consists of 18 residues. J gave up 8 bases and V 1 base, and 17 bases lay outside the gene matches.